This entry lists 17 T cell receptor beta chains sequenced from one sample in a study of T cell responses to AZD1222 COVID-19 vaccine. Data came from immunoSEQ multiplex PCR; TCRdb stores just in-frame clones and leaves some out. This table holds 130,000 or so clones, around 90% found once. The sequenced sample was peripheral blood, obtained 28 days after the second AZD1222 dose. These receptors all stem from an adult who received the AZD1222 COVID-19 vaccine.

The chain couples TRBV5-5 to TRBJ2-7, with 10 bases lining up with TRBD1. The CDR3 consists of 15 residues. The V and J ends lost 4 bases and 4 bases, in that order; junction bases with no gene match: 8. Germline CDR1 reads SGHKS; CDR2 reads YYEKEE (reference sequence). CDR3 nucleotide sequence: TGTGCCAGCAGCAGACCGGGACAGGGGACTTACGAGCAGTACTTC. Residues: CASSRPGQGTYEQYF.

The chain uses TRBV10-1 and TRBJ2-1, with 10 bases that match TRBD2. The germline CDR1 and CDR2 sequences are WNHNN and SYGVQD (reference sequence). V was pared by 4 bases and J by 2 bases, with 5 bases of the junction left unmatched. The length of the CDR3 is 16 residues. The CDR3 here is CASSGASGGTYNEQFF. DNA of the CDR3: TGCGCCAGCAGTGGAGCTAGCGGGGGCACCTACAATGAGCAGTTCTTC.

The V call is TRBV28, the J call TRBJ2-3; 9 bases line up with TRBD2. CDR1 is MDHEN, CDR2 SYDVKM, per germline. V was clipped by 5 bases and J by 4 bases; unmatched bases: 10. CDR3 length: 16 residues. The CDR3 nucleotides are TGTGCCAGCAGTCCGGTCAGCGGGGGGCTTTCAGATACGCAGTATTTT. Protein: CASSPVSGGLSDTQYF.

In nucleotides, the CDR3 is TGTGCCAGCAGCAGCTACGAAAGGGGCCGCCACTATAGCAATCAGCCCCAGCATTTT. Protein product: CASSSYERGRHYSNQPQHF. The chain has TRBV21-1 and TRBJ1-5; the table's D call, TRBD1, was not checked against the DNA. TRBV21-1 is recorded as a pseudogene. CDR3 length: 19 amino acids.

V gene TRBV7-2 combines with J gene TRBJ2-7; the match to TRBD2 covers 8 bases. Trimming at V came to 1 base and at J to 4 bases, leaving 9 bases not matched to a gene. Germline CDR1 reads SGHTA; CDR2 reads FQGNSA. The CDR3 runs 16 residues. The CDR3 region is CASSLGASGRTYEQYF. Written as DNA, the CDR3 is TGTGCCAGCAGCTTAGGCGCTAGCGGGCGAACTTACGAGCAGTACTTC.

The rearrangement joins TRBV29-1 to TRBJ1-1, with 10 bases identical to TRBD1. J lost 1 base, V lost 3 bases, and 5 bases had no gene match. The CDR3 length is 15 residues. Germline lookup yields CDR1 SQVTM and CDR2 ANQGSEA. Here the CDR3 reads CSVEARTGGNTEAFF. The CDR3 DNA follows: TGCAGCGTTGAGGCCCGGACAGGGGGGAACACTGAAGCTTTCTTT.

V usage is TRBV7-3 and J usage is TRBJ2-3, with 13 bases aligning to TRBD2. The CDR3 length is 15 residues. The trim removed 4 bases at V and 6 bases at J, leaving 4 bases unmatched. Per germline, CDR1 SGHTA and CDR2 FQGTGA. Here the CDR3 reads CASSSGLAGWDTQYF. As DNA, the CDR3 is TGTGCCAGCAGCTCGGGACTAGCGGGATGGGATACGCAGTATTTT.

This chain links TRBV6-5 with TRBJ2-7; D gene ambiguous. There are 16 residues in the CDR3. CDR1 and CDR2 from the germline V gene are MNHEY and SVGAGI. V lost 4 bases and J 0 bases, leaving 16 bases between the germline ends. The DNA for the CDR3 is TGTGCCAGCAGTTCGGACCTCCGACCAGACTCCTACGAGCAGTACGTC. Encoded protein: CASSSDLRPDSYEQYV.

The V call is TRBV29-1, the J call TRBJ1-1; tentatively, D is TRBD1 (5 bases). V lost 6 bases to trimming and J lost 4 bases, with 15 bases between them. CDR3 size: 13 residues. Germline CDR1 reads SQVTM; CDR2 reads ANQGSEA. CDR3 region: CSVPTELGTEAFF. In DNA form, the CDR3 reads TGCAGCGTCCCGACAGAATTAGGCACTGAAGCTTTCTTT.

This chain connects TRBV2 to TRBJ2-2; 8 positions match TRBD2. The length of the CDR3 is 13 residues. Germline loops: CDR1 SNHLY, CDR2 FYNNEI. The V and J ends lost 3 bases and 10 bases, in that order; junction bases with no gene match: 4. The CDR3 DNA follows: TGTGCCAGCAGTGAGGGACTAGAGGTGGAGCTGTTTTTT. Translation: CASSEGLEVELFF. Complete variable domain (other parts from reference TRBV2 and TRBJ2-2): EPEVTQTPSHQVTQMGQEVILRCVPISNHLYFYWYRQILGQKVEFLVSFYNNEISEKSEIFDDQFSVERPDGSNFTLKIRSTKLEDSAMYFCASSEGLEVELFFGEGSRLTVL.

J is TRBJ1-6 and V is TRBV5-5, with D perhaps TRBD1 (5 bases). Germline CDR1 and CDR2: SGHKS and YYEKEE (reference sequence). Trimming removed 1 base from V and 8 bases from J, with 10 bases in between. The CDR3 is 14 amino acids. DNA for the CDR3: TGTGCCAGCAGCTTGAGACGGGGGGATTCACCCCTCCACTTT. This translates into CASSLRRGDSPLHF.

The chain uses TRBV11-2 and TRBJ2-7, with D tentatively TRBD2 (5 bases). This CDR3 is built from 15 residues. With 6 bases removed from V and 3 bases from J, the gap between germline ends came to 18 bases. In germline, CDR1 is SGHAT, CDR2 FQNNGV. The CDR3 DNA follows: TGTGCCAGCAGTTCGGTCGCGGGTCGGAGCTACGAGCAGTACTTC. It is translated as CASSSVAGRSYEQYF.

The rearrangement links TRBV4-1 to TRBJ2-1, with 8 bases aligning to TRBD2. The CDR3 sequence is 14 residues long. Germline CDR1 reads MGHRA; CDR2 reads YSYEKL. Germline trimming cut 0 bases from V and 10 bases from J; bases unmatched to any gene: 5. The CDR3 bases are TGCGCCAGCAGCCAAGATAGAAGCGGGAGAGAGCAGTTCTTC. Its translation is CASSQDRSGREQFF.

Here the CDR3 DNA reads TGTGCCAGCAGCTTCCCCCCTGATGGCAGCCGCACAGATACGCAGTATTTT. Translated: CASSFPPDGSRTDTQYF. The chain couples TRBV7-9 to TRBJ2-3; the D is unclear. Between the trimmed V and J ends, which lost 3 bases and 1 base, there was a span of 17 bases. This CDR3 contains 17 residues. Germline V gene lookup returns CDR1 SEHNR and CDR2 FQNEAQ (reference sequence).

The V call is TRBV30, the J call TRBJ1-6; D not resolved. This CDR3 contains 12 residues. The germline V gene has CDR1 GTSNPN and CDR2 SVGIG (reference sequence). The germline V and J ends were trimmed by 8 bases and 9 bases, with 14 bases remaining between them. Here the CDR3 DNA reads TGTGCCCACGCTGGTATCGGTTCACCCCTCCACTTT. Its protein is CAHAGIGSPLHF.

Only one count was recorded for this clone. The chain carries TRBV19 and TRBJ1-6, with D possibly TRBD1 on 5 matching bases. Germline-derived CDR1 and CDR2 are LNHDA and SQIVND (reference sequence). This CDR3 contains 14 residues. V gave up 5 bases and J gave up 6 bases, with 11 bases separating them. The CDR3 spells CASSHRDSNSPLHF. CDR3 nucleotide sequence: TGTGCCAGTAGTCACCGGGACTCTAATTCACCCCTCCACTTT.

The gene calls are TRBV5-6 and TRBJ1-2; tentatively, D is TRBD1 (5 bases). The CDR3 length is 15 residues. V lost 0 bases to trimming and J lost 4 bases, with 13 bases between them. Germline CDR1 SGHDT, CDR2 YYEEEE. CDR3 sequence (DNA): TGTGCCAGCAGCTTGGGAGGTTGGCAGGGCTATGGCTACACCTTC. This encodes CASSLGGWQGYGYTF.